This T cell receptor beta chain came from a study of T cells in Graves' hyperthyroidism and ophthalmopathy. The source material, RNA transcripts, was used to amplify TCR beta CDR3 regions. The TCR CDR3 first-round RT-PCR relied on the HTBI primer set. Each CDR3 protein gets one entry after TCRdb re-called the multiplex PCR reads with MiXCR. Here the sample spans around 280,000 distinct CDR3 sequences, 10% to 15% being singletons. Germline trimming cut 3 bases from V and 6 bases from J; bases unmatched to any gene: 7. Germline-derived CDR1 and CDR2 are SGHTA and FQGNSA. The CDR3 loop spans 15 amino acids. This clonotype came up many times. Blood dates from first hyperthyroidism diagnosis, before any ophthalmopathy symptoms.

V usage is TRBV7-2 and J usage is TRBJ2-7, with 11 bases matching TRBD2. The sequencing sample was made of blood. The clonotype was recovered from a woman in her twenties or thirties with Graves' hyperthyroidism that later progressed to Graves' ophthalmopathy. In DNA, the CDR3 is TGTGCCAGCAGCTTGGGTTTAGCGGGAGGGCTCGAGCAGTACTTC. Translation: CASSLGLAGGLEQYF.